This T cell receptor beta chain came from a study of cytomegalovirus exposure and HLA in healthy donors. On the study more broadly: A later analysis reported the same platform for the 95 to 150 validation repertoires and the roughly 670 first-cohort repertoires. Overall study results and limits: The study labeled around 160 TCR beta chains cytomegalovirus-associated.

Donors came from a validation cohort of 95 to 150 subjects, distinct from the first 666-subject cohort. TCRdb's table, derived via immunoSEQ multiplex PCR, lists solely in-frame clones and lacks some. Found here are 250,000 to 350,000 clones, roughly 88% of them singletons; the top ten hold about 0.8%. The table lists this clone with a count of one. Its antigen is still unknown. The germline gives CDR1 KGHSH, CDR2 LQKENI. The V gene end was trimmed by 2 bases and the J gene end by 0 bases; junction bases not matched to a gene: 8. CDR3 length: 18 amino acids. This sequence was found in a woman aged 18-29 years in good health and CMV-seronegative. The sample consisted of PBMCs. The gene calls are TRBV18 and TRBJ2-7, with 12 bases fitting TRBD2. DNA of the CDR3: TGTGCCAGCTCACCATTTCTGGGACTAGCGGGCCCCTCCTACGAGCAGTACTTC. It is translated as CASSPFLGLAGPSYEQYF.